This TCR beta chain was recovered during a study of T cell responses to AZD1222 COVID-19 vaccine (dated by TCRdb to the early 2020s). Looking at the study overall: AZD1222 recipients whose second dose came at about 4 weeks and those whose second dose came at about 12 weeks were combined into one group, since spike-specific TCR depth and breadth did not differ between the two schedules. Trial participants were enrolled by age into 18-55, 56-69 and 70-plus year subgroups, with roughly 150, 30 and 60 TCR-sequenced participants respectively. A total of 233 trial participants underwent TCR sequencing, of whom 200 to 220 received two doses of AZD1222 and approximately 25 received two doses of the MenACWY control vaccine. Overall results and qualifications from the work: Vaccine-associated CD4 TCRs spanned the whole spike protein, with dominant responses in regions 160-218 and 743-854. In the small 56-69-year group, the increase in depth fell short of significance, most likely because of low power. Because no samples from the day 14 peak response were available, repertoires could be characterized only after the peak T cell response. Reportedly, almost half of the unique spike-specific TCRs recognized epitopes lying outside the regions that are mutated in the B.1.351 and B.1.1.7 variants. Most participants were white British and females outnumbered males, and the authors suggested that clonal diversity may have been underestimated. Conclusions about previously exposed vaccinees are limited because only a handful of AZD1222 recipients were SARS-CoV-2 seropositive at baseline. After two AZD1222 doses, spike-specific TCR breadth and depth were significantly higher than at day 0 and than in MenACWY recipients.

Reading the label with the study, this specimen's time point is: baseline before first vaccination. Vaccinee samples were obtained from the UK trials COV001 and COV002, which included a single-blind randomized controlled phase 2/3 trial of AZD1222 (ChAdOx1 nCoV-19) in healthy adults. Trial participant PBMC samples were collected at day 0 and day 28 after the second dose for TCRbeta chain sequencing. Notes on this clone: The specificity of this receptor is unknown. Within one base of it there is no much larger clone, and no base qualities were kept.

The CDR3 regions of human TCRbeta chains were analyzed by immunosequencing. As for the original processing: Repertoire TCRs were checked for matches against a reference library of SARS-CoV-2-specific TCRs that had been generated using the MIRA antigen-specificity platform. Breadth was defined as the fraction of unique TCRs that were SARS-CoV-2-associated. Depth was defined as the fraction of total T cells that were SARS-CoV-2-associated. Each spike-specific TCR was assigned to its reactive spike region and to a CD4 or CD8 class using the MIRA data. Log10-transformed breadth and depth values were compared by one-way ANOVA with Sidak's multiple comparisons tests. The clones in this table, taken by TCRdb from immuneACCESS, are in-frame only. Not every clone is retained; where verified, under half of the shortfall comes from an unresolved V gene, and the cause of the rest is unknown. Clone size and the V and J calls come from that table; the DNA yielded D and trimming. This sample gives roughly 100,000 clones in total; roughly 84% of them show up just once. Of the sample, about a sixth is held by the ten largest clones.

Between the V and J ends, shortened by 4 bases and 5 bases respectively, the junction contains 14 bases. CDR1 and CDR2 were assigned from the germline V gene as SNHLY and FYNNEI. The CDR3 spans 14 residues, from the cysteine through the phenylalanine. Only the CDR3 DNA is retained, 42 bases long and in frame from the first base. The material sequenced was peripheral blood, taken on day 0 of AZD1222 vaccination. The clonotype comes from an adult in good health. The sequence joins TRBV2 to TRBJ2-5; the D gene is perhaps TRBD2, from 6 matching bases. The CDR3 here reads CASSASGTLETQYF. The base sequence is TGTGCCAGCAGTGCCTCCGGGACTTTGGAGACCCAGTACTTC.